The 4 T cell receptor beta chains presented below share a single source sample, sequenced in a study of OX40 agonist ivuxolimab in advanced cancers. This table comes from immunoSEQ multiplex PCR, and its TCRdb copy is limited to in-frame clones, with some not included. This table holds 50,000 to 70,000 clones, 93% found once. The source was CD4+ or CD8+ T cells sorted from blood, collected in a trial of the OX40 agonist ivuxolimab. The source of these receptors is an adult with an advanced solid tumor such as melanoma, head and neck, liver or kidney cancer.

In regard to this clone: This sample includes further DNA sequences coding for the same CDR3. The rearrangement joins TRBV9 to TRBJ2-6; D gene uncertain. Trimming stripped 2 bases from V and 0 bases from J, with 3 bases between. The CDR3 loop spans 14 amino acids. The germline CDR1 and CDR2 sequences are SGDLS and YYNGEE. CDR3 sequence reads: CASSVSSGANVLTF. The CDR3 DNA reads TGTGCCAGCAGCGTTTCCTCTGGGGCCAACGTCCTGACTTTC.

The chain has TRBV7-9 and TRBJ2-1; 10 bases fit TRBD2. Per the germline V gene, CDR1 is SEHNR and CDR2 is FQNEAQ (reference sequence). J was trimmed by 4 bases and V by 5 bases; bases with no gene match: 8. This CDR3 is 16 amino acids long. The CDR3 DNA reads as TGTGCCAGCAGCCCCACTAGCGGGGAAACTTACAATGAGCAGTTCTTC. It specifies CASSPTSGETYNEQFF.

The rearrangement uses TRBV2 and TRBJ1-2; D unclear. The ends were cut back, 8 bases at V and 0 bases at J, with 10 bases in the middle. CDR3 size: 13 residues. From germline, CDR1 is SNHLY and CDR2 FYNNEI. The CDR3 DNA is TGTGCCAGCGAATACGGCACTAACTATGGCTACACCTTC. It encodes CASEYGTNYGYTF.

The chain carries TRBV4-3 and TRBJ2-5; 7 bases line up with TRBD1. This CDR3 contains 17 residues. Germline V CDR1 and CDR2: LGHNA, YSLEER. V lost 0 bases and J lost 2; bases outside the gene matches: 9. The CDR3 region is CASSQEPPGTEQETQYF. In nucleotides, the CDR3 is TGCGCCAGCAGCCAAGAGCCCCCCGGGACAGAGCAAGAGACCCAGTACTTC.